Listed here are 27 T cell receptor beta chains from one sample, sequenced in a study of shared T cell receptors in the human thymus (dated by TCRdb to 2020 to 2023). The library was generated by the immunoSEQ multiplex PCR assay. The table comes from immuneACCESS by way of TCRdb, which keeps in-frame sequences with V and J called. Part of the clones is missing from these tables; in studies checked, under half for an unresolved V gene and the rest for unknown reasons. Here the sample has about 660,000 clones; 88% occur a single time. 0.008% to 0.011% of the sample lies in the top ten. These sequences were also reported in another study, on human thymus T cells.

The sequenced material came from thymocytes. All receptors derive from a boy under two years old with a congenital heart defect. Donor details come from another sample of the same person, matched by shared clones.

The chain links TRBV14 to TRBJ2-2; 9 bases map to TRBD2. V shed 6 bases and J 3 bases; nucleotides not matched to a gene: 20. CDR3 size: 20 residues. Looked up from germline, CDR1 is SGHDN and CDR2 is FVKESK. The CDR3 region is CASSQSPWGGRANDTGELFF. As DNA, the CDR3 is TGTGCCAGCAGTCAGAGCCCATGGGGCGGGAGGGCCAATGACACCGGGGAGCTGTTTTTT.

The V gene is TRBV28, the J gene TRBJ1-5; D gene uncertain. CDR1 is MDHEN and CDR2 is SYDVKM in the germline V gene. The germline V and J ends were trimmed by 4 bases and 3 bases, with 16 bases remaining between them. The CDR3 totals 16 residues. The CDR3 DNA follows: TGTGCCAGCAGTTCGGTCGCGGGCAGCCCCAATCAGCCCCAGCATTTT. Its translation is CASSSVAGSPNQPQHF. Full variable domain (missing parts from reference TRBV28 and TRBJ1-5): DVKVTQSSRYLVKRTGEKVFLECVQDMDHENMFWYRQDPGLGLRLIYFSYDVKMKEKGDIPEGYSVSREKKERFSLILESASTNQTSMYLCASSSVAGSPNQPQHFGDGTRLSIL.

This clone showed up just once. V and J are TRBV27 and TRBJ1-2, with TRBD1 identical over 8 bases. Unmatched junction bases numbered 9, after V lost 4 bases and J lost 5 bases. Germline V gene lookup returns CDR1 MNHEY and CDR2 SMNVEV (reference sequence). The CDR3 is 15 residues long. For the CDR3, the DNA is TGTGCCAGCAGTTACGAGAGACAGGGGTTTTATGGCTACACCTTC. Translated, it gives CASSYERQGFYGYTF.

The J gene is TRBJ1-2, the V gene TRBV19; 9 bases map to TRBD1. The V gene's germline CDR1 is LNHDA and CDR2 SQIVND (reference sequence). The V and J ends lost 3 bases and 3 bases, in that order; junction bases with no gene match: 5. The CDR3 extends over 15 amino acids. CDR3 nucleotide sequence: TGTGCCAGTAGTATTGGGACAGGGTTGGACTATGGCTACACCTTC. Its protein product is CASSIGTGLDYGYTF. Combining the CDR3 with reference TRBV19 and TRBJ1-2 gives the whole variable domain DGGITQSPKYLFRKEGQNVTLSCEQNLNHDAMYWYRQDPGQGLRLIYYSQIVNDFQKGDIAEGYSVSREKKESFPLTVTSAQKNPTAFYLCASSIGTGLDYGYTFGSGTRLTVV.

Here the CDR3 reads CSVDGGWNTEAFF. The CDR3 bases are TGCAGCGTTGATGGGGGCTGGAACACTGAAGCTTTCTTT. The chain is built from TRBV29-1 and TRBJ1-1; D may be TRBD1 (6 bases). The CDR3 has 13 residues. Germline-derived CDR1 and CDR2 are SQVTM and ANQGSEA. V was shortened by 3 bases and J by 1 base, with 9 bases between the two germline ends.

V is TRBV6-6 and J is TRBJ2-1, with D tentatively TRBD1 (6 bases). This CDR3 is 15 amino acids long. Germline V gene data show CDR1 as MNHNY and CDR2 as SVGAGI (reference sequence). V was cut by 5 bases and J by 12 bases, with 23 bases left in between. CDR3 in amino acids: CASSGPGDTALGQFF. CDR3 DNA sequence: TGTGCCAGCAGTGGTCCCGGGGACACGGCACTGGGGCAGTTCTTC.

The chain uses TRBV29-1 and TRBJ2-1; TRBD2 matches at 8 bases. V lost 3 bases to trimming and J lost 0 bases; unmatched junction nucleotides: 7. Germline V CDR1 and CDR2: SQVTM, ANQGSEA. This CDR3 contains 16 residues. This chain's CDR3 is CSVDVGGRYSYNEQFF. The DNA of the CDR3 is TGCAGCGTTGATGTAGGCGGGAGGTACTCCTACAATGAGCAGTTCTTC.

V and J are TRBV30 and TRBJ1-5; no reliable D call. Germline V CDR1 and CDR2: GTSNPN, SVGIG (reference sequence). The germline V and J ends were trimmed by 4 bases and 0 bases, with 10 bases remaining between them. The CDR3 consists of 14 residues. CDR3 bases: TGTGCCTGGACCAAGCGCTATAGCAATCAGCCCCAGCATTTT. Protein product: CAWTKRYSNQPQHF. The whole variable domain, remainder taken from reference TRBV30 and TRBJ1-5, is SQTIHQWPATLVQPVGSPLSLECTVEGTSNPNLYWYRQAAGRGLQLLFYSVGIGQISSEVPQNLSASRPQDRQFILSSKKLLLSDSGFYLCAWTKRYSNQPQHFGDGTRLSIL.

The V gene is TRBV4-2, the J gene TRBJ2-7, with D maybe TRBD2 (5 bases). Trimming cost V 4 bases and J 3 bases, with 16 bases left between them. Germline V lookup: CDR1 LGHNA, CDR2 YNFKEQ. The CDR3 is 15 residues long. CDR3 DNA sequence: TGTGCCAGCAGCCGCGGGCCAGATCGGGACTACGAGCAGTACTTC. It translates to CASSRGPDRDYEQYF.

The V and J genes are TRBV14 and TRBJ2-7; D not resolved. V lost 10 bases to trimming and J lost 3 bases, with 19 bases between them. Germline CDR1 is SGHDN and CDR2 is FVKESK. This CDR3 contains 14 residues. This CDR3 reads CATNHNYGNYEQYF. For the CDR3, the DNA is TGTGCCACCAACCACAACTACGGCAACTACGAGCAGTACTTC.

This rearrangement joins TRBV15 to TRBJ1-2, with 8 nucleotides matching TRBD1. Trimming removed 0 bases from V and 10 bases from J; junction bases left unmatched: 10. Germline V gives CDR1 LNHNV, CDR2 YYDKDF (reference sequence). There are 15 residues in the CDR3. The CDR3 spells CATSRDGGQGSDYTF. Written as DNA, the CDR3 is TGTGCCACCAGCAGAGATGGTGGACAGGGCAGTGACTACACCTTC.

The J gene is TRBJ1-1, the V gene TRBV30; the D is unclear. The CDR3 has 15 residues. Trimming shortened V by 0 bases and J by 1 base, and 12 bases separated the two germline ends. Germline CDR1 GTSNPN, CDR2 SVGIG (reference sequence). The CDR3 DNA reads TGTGCCTGGAGTGTTGAGGCAGCTCCGAACACTGAAGCTTTCTTT. This translates into CAWSVEAAPNTEAFF.

V gene TRBV12-5 combines with J gene TRBJ2-7; the D is unclear. Trimming cost V 1 base and J 2 bases, with 15 bases left between them. Germline V CDR1 and CDR2: LGHNT, FRNRAP. The length of the CDR3 is 16 residues. CDR3 sequence: CASGLAFGQSAYEQYF. The CDR3 DNA follows: TGTGCTAGTGGTTTGGCCTTTGGGCAGTCCGCCTACGAGCAGTACTTC.

J is TRBJ1-2 and V is TRBV13, with 7 bases fitting TRBD1. This CDR3 has 12 residues. CDR1 is PRHDT, CDR2 FYEKMQ, per germline (reference sequence). V lost 5 bases to trimming and J lost 8 bases; unmatched junction nucleotides: 5. CDR3 residues: CASSLRGAGYTF. In DNA form, the CDR3 reads TGTGCCAGCAGCCTCAGGGGGGCCGGCTACACCTTC.

This clone occurred once. V and J are TRBV7-3 and TRBJ2-2; weak D call: TRBD2 (8 bases). CDR1 is SGHTA, CDR2 FQGTGA, per germline. The CDR3 contains 17 residues. With 4 bases removed from V and 0 bases from J, the gap between germline ends came to 15 bases. The CDR3 bases are TGTGCCAGCAGCTCCGATAGCGGGACAGCGAACACCGGGGAGCTGTTTTTT. As protein: CASSSDSGTANTGELFF. The full variable domain, with the rest looked up from reference TRBV7-3 and TRBJ2-2, is GAGVSQTPSNKVTEKGKYVELRCDPISGHTALYWYRQSLGQGPEFLIYFQGTGAADDSGLPNDRFFAVRPEGSVSTLKIQRTERGDSAVYLCASSSDSGTANTGELFFGEGSRLTVL.

The J gene is TRBJ2-7, the V gene TRBV30; D is perhaps TRBD1 (6 bases). Trimming stripped 5 bases from V and 6 bases from J, with 11 bases between. The CDR3 is 11 amino acids. Germline V gene sequence: CDR1 GTSNPN, CDR2 SVGIG (reference sequence). CDR3 sequence (DNA): TGTGCCTGGGGGGGCTGGGGCGAGCAGTACTTC. This translates into CAWGGWGEQYF.

The chain links TRBV7-9 to TRBJ1-5, with D possibly TRBD1 on 5 matching bases. Trimming left V 1 base short and J 11 bases short, with 21 bases between. Germline V gives CDR1 SEHNR, CDR2 FQNEAQ (reference sequence). This CDR3 contains 16 residues. The CDR3 region has the DNA TGTGCCAGCAGCTTAGGGGGCGAGACAGCCGGTCGGACCCAGCATTTT. Its translation: CASSLGGETAGRTQHF. Full variable domain (remainder filled in from reference TRBV7-9 and TRBJ1-5): DTGVSQNPRHKITKRGQNVTFRCDPISEHNRLYWYRQTLGQGPEFLTYFQNEAQLEKSRLLSDRFSAERPKGSFSTLEIQRTEQGDSAMYLCASSLGGETAGRTQHFGDGTRLSIL.

The DNA of the CDR3 is TGTGCCAGCAGACCCCTTCGGGGTGCCAAAAACATTCAGTACTTC. It translates to CASRPLRGAKNIQYF. The chain joins TRBV28 to TRBJ2-4, with D maybe TRBD2 (5 bases). V was shortened by 6 bases and J by 1 base, with 13 bases between the two germline ends. Germline V CDR1 and CDR2: MDHEN, SYDVKM. The CDR3 sequence is 15 residues long.

This sequence joins TRBV9 and TRBJ2-1, with 9 bases matching TRBD2. The CDR3 runs 17 residues. V gave up 0 bases and J gave up 2 bases; unmatched junction bases: 6. In germline, CDR1 is SGDLS, CDR2 YYNGEE. The CDR3 DNA follows: TGTGCCAGCAGCGTAGTCCCTAGCGGGGATCCCTACAATGAGCAGTTCTTC. It yields the protein CASSVVPSGDPYNEQFF. The whole variable domain, filled in from reference TRBV9 and TRBJ2-1, reads DSGVTQTPKHLITATGQRVTLRCSPRSGDLSVYWYQQSLDQGLQFLIQYYNGEERAKGNILERFSAQQFPDLHSELNLSSLELGDSALYFCASSVVPSGDPYNEQFFGPGTRLTVL.

The chain combines TRBV5-4 with TRBJ2-2, with TRBD1 as a possible D gene (5 bases). The CDR3 is made up of 17 amino acids. The germline gives CDR1 SGHNT, CDR2 YYREEE (reference sequence). The V and J ends lost 0 bases and 1 base respectively, with 13 bases between them. CDR3 DNA sequence: TGTGCCAGCAGCTTGGCTCTCGGGCAGGGGAACACCGGGGAGCTGTTTTTT. Residues: CASSLALGQGNTGELFF. Filled out from reference TRBV5-4 and TRBJ2-2, the complete variable domain reads ETGVTQSPTHLIKTRGQQVTLRCSSQSGHNTVSWYQQALGQGPQFIFQYYREEENGRGNFPPRFSGLQFPNYSSELNVNALELDDSALYLCASSLALGQGNTGELFFGEGSRLTVL.

The chain employs TRBV28 and TRBJ2-7; 7 bases are a match to TRBD1. This CDR3 has 15 residues. Germline-derived CDR1 and CDR2 are MDHEN and SYDVKM. Trimming removed 3 bases from V and 0 bases from J; junction bases left unmatched: 5. The CDR3 DNA is TGTGCCAGCAGTTTTGCAGGGGACAGCTCCTACGAGCAGTACTTC. It codes for CASSFAGDSSYEQYF.

The V call is TRBV6-4, the J call TRBJ2-3; D unclear. Deletions cut 3 bases from V and 4 bases from J, with 8 bases between. The germline gives CDR1 MRHNA, CDR2 SNTAGT. The CDR3 is 13 amino acids. This CDR3 is CASSDGPPDTQYF. In nucleotides, the CDR3 is TGTGCCAGCAGTGATGGCCCGCCAGATACGCAGTATTTT.

The genes are TRBV29-1 and TRBJ2-2; D might be TRBD2 (5 bases). V lost 7 bases and J lost 2, with 5 bases in between. The CDR3 sequence is 11 residues long. The germline gives CDR1 SQVTM, CDR2 ANQGSEA. The CDR3 region is CSAGNTGELFF. The CDR3 bases are TGCAGCGCGGGAAACACCGGGGAGCTGTTTTTT.

The chain links TRBV6-1 to TRBJ2-7; 8 bases line up with TRBD1. The V segment lost 2 bases and the J segment 8 bases; nucleotides outside the gene matches: 11. The length of the CDR3 is 15 residues. Germline lookup yields CDR1 MNHNS and CDR2 SASEGT. In DNA form, the CDR3 reads TGTGCCAGCAGTGAATCAAGGACAGGGCTAGGTCAGCAGTACTTC. Amino acid sequence: CASSESRTGLGQQYF.

This clone was counted once. The chain recombines TRBV27 with TRBJ2-7; D ambiguous. CDR1 MNHEY and CDR2 SMNVEV come from the germline V gene (reference sequence). Between the trimmed V and J ends, which lost 1 base and 6 bases, there was a span of 13 bases. CDR3 length equals 14 residues. The CDR3 loop reads CASSLYAPVREQYF. CDR3 nucleotide sequence: TGTGCCAGCAGTTTATACGCCCCGGTGCGCGAGCAGTACTTC.

This chain links TRBV10-1 with TRBJ2-1; TRBD1 matches at 11 bases. Germline lookup yields CDR1 WNHNN and CDR2 SYGVQD (reference sequence). This CDR3 comprises 15 residues. Trimming took 5 bases from V and 2 from J; bases not matched to a gene: 2. CDR3 sequence: CASSWTGGPYNEQFF. Here the CDR3 DNA reads TGCGCCAGCAGTTGGACAGGGGGCCCCTACAATGAGCAGTTCTTC.

This chain links TRBV11-2 with TRBJ2-7, with D unresolved. The CDR3 is 13 amino acids. CDR1 and CDR2 (germline): SGHAT, FQNNGV. V was shortened by 2 bases and J by 2 bases, with 7 bases between the two germline ends. The CDR3 loop reads CASSLNETYEQYF. DNA for the CDR3: TGTGCCAGCAGCTTAAACGAGACCTACGAGCAGTACTTC.